The next 2 T cell receptor beta chains were all read from a single sample in a study of shared clonotypes between healthy human individuals. Sequenced by immunoSEQ multiplex PCR; TCRdb stores in-frame clones only, minus some. The table lists over a million clones, about 75% of them singletons. The sample taken for sequencing was memory CD4+ T cells sorted from blood. Subset described: CD45RA-negative fraction. The receptor source for this set is a man between 18 and 29 years old in good health.

The gene calls are TRBV4-1 and TRBJ2-3; 9 bases align to TRBD1. Germline CDR1 reads MGHRA; CDR2 reads YSYEKL. This CDR3 contains 16 residues. V was pared by 2 bases and J by 2 bases, with 5 bases of the junction left unmatched. CDR3 sequence: CASSQSGQGITDTQYF. The CDR3 nucleotides read TGCGCCAGCAGCCAATCGGGACAGGGCATCACAGATACGCAGTATTTT.

The gene calls are TRBV30 and TRBJ2-5; weak D call: TRBD2 (7 bases). V lost 1 base and J lost 6, with 18 bases in between. The CDR3 contains 15 residues. CDR1 and CDR2 (germline): GTSNPN, SVGIG (reference sequence). The CDR3 nucleotides are TGTGCCTGGAGTGCCCCCCCGGGGGGCACTAAGACCCAGTACTTC. Protein product: CAWSAPPGGTKTQYF.